This TCR beta chain was captured by sequencing in a study of T cell repertoires in cytomegalovirus infection. Study observations and caveats: CMV-specific TCR beta clonotypes restricted by HLA-C dominated the ex vivo response.

The V and J ends lost 4 bases and 7 bases, in that order; junction bases with no gene match: 6. The germline CDR1 and CDR2 sequences are SEHNR and FQNEAQ (reference sequence). This CDR3 comprises 15 residues. TCRdb called the reads again in MiXCR, with one record for every CDR3 protein. The sample holds about 130,000 distinct CDR3 sequences, 20% to 30% seen once. Only a few counts were recorded for this clonotype. The antigen is undetermined. This receptor was identified in a human donor in good health (CMV status not recorded). Some clones in this sample may be carry-over from other donors' samples. The sample comprised PBMCs, sequenced either directly or after in vitro stimulation (not recorded which). The gene calls are TRBV7-9 and TRBJ2-3; 12 nucleotides match TRBD1. The CDR3: CASSSPGQGANTQYF. CDR3 sequence (DNA): TGTGCCAGCAGCTCCCCGGGACAGGGGGCCAATACGCAGTATTTT. Filled out from reference TRBV7-9 and TRBJ2-3, the complete variable domain reads DTGVSQNPRHKITKRGQNVTFRCDPISEHNRLYWYRQTLGQGPEFLTYFQNEAQLEKSRLLSDRFSAERPKGSFSTLEIQRTEQGDSAMYLCASSSPGQGANTQYFGPGTRLTVL.